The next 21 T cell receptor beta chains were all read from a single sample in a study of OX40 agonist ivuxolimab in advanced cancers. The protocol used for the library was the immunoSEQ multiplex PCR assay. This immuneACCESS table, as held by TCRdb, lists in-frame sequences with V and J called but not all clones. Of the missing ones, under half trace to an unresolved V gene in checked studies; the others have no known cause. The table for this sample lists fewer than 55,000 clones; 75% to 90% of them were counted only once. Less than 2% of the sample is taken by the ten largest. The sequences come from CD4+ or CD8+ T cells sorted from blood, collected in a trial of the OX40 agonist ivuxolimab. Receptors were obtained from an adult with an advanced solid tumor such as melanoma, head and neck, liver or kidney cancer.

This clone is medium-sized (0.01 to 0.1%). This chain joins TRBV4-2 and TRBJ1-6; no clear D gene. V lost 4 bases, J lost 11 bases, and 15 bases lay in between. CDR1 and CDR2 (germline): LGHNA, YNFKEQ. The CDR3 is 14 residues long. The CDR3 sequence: CASSLDPGPPPLHF. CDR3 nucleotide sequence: TGTGCCAGCAGCCTAGATCCAGGACCACCACCCCTCCACTTT.

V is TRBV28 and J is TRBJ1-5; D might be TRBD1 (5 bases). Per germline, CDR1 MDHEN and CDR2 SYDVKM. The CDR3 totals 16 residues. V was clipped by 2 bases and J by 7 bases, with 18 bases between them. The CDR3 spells CASSLRRGGLWQPQHF. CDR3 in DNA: TGTGCCAGCAGTTTAAGAAGGGGCGGGTTATGGCAGCCCCAGCATTTT.

CDR3 protein: CASSFGASYEQYV. CDR3 coding DNA: TGTGCCAGCAGCTTCGGGGCATCCTACGAGCAGTACGTC. V and J are TRBV5-4 and TRBJ2-7, with D perhaps TRBD1 or TRBD2 (5 bases each). In germline, CDR1 is SGHNT, CDR2 YYREEE (reference sequence). V was pared by 2 bases and J by 1 base, with 7 bases between. CDR3 length equals 13 residues.

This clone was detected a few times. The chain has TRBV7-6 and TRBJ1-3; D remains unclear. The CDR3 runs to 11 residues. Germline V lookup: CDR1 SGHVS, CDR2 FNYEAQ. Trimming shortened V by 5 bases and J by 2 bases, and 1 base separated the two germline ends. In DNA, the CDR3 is TGTGCCAGCAGCCCTGGAAACACCATATATTTT. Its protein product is CASSPGNTIYF. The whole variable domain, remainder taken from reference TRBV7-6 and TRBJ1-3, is GAGVSQSPRYKVTKRGQDVALRCDPISGHVSLYWYRQALGQGPEFLTYFNYEAQQDKSGLPNDRFSAERPEGSISTLTIQRTEQRDSAMYRCASSPGNTIYFGEGSWLTVV.

The CDR3 nucleotides read TGTGCCATCAATTACGCAGGGGACCATTTCTACGAGCAGTACGTC. Translating gives CAINYAGDHFYEQYV. The V call is TRBV10-3, the J call TRBJ2-7, with D possibly TRBD1 on 6 matching bases. CDR1 and CDR2 from the germline V gene are ENHRY and SYGVKD. Trimming removed 7 bases at V and 3 bases at J, with 19 bases between. This CDR3 spans 15 amino acids.

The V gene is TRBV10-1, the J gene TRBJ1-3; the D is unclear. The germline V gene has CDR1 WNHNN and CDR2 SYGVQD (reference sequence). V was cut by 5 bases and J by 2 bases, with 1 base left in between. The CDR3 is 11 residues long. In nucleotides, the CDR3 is TGCGCCAGCAGTACTGGAAACACCATATATTTT. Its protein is CASSTGNTIYF.

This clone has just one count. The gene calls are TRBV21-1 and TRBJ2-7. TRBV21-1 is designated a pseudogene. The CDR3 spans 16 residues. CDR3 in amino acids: CASSKGGNPLSYEQYV. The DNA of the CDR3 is TGTGCCAGCAGCAAAGGGGGTAACCCTTTGTCCTACGAGCAGTACGTC.

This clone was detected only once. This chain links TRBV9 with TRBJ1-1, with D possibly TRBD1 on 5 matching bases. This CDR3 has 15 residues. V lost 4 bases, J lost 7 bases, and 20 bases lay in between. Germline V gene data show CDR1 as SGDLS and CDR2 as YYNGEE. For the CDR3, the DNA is TGTGCCAGCAGCCCCCTCCGGGACCGGATAAGTGAAGCTTTCTTT. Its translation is CASSPLRDRISEAFF. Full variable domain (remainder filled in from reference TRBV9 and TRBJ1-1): DSGVTQTPKHLITATGQRVTLRCSPRSGDLSVYWYQQSLDQGLQFLIQYYNGEERAKGNILERFSAQQFPDLHSELNLSSLELGDSALYFCASSPLRDRISEAFFGQGTRLTVV.

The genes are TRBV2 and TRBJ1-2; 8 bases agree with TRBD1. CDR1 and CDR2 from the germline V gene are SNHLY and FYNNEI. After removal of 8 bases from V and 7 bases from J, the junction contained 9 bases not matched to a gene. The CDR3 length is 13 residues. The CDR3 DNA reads TGTGCCAGCCACAGGGGGAAGTCAGTTGGCTACACCTTC. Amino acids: CASHRGKSVGYTF.

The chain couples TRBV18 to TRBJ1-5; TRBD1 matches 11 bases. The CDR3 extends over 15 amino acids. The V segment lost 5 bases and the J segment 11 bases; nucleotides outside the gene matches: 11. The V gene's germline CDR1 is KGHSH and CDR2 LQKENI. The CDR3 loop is CASSTGDRGFRSQHF. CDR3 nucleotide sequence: TGTGCCAGCTCAACGGGGGACAGGGGGTTTAGGTCCCAGCATTTT. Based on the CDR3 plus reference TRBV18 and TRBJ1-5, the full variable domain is NAGVMQNPRHLVRRRGQEARLRCSPMKGHSHVYWYRQLPEEGLKFMVYLQKENIIDESGMPKERFSAEFPKEGPSILRIQQVVRGDSAAYFCASSTGDRGFRSQHFGDGTRLSIL.

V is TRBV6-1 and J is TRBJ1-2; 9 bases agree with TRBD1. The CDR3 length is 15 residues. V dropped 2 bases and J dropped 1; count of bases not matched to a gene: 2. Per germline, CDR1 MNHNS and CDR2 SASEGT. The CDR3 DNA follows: TGTGCCAGCAGTGAACCGGGACAGGGTAACTATGGCTACACCTTC. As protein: CASSEPGQGNYGYTF.

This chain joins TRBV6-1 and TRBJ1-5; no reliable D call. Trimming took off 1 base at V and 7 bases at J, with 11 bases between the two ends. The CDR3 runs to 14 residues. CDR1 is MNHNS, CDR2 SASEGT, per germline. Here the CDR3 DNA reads TGTGCCAGCAGTGAAGGCCTTATGGGGCAGCCCCAGCATTTT. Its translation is CASSEGLMGQPQHF.

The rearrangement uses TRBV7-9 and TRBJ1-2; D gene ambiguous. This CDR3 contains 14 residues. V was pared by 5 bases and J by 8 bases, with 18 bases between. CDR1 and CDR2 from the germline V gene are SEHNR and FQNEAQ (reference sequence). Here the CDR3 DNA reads TGTGCCAGCAGCCCAGGAGGCGGAACTGTCGGCTACACCTTC. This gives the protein CASSPGGGTVGYTF.

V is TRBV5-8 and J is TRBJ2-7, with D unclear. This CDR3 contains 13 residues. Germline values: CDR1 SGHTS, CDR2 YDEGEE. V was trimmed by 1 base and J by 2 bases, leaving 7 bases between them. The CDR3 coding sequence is TGTGCCAGCAGCTTGTTAAACGCCTACGAGCAGTACGTC. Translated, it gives CASSLLNAYEQYV.

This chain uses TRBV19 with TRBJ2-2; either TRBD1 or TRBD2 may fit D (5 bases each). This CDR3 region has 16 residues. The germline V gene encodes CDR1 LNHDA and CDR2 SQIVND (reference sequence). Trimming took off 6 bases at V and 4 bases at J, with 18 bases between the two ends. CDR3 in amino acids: CASSSRTGRSTGELFF. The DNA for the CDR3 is TGTGCCAGTAGCTCTAGGACGGGACGAAGCACCGGGGAGCTGTTTTTT.

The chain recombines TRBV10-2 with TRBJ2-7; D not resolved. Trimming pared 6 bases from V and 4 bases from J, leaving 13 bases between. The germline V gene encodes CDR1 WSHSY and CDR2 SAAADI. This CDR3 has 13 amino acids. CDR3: CASSNQANYEQYV. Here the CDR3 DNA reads TGCGCCAGCAGCAATCAGGCAAATTACGAGCAGTACGTC.

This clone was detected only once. CDR3 coding DNA: TGTGCCAGCAGCTTAATAAGCTCCTATAATTCACCCCTCCACTTT. Translated, it gives CASSLISSYNSPLHF. The chain links TRBV11-2 to TRBJ1-6, with no clear D. Germline CDR1 is SGHAT and CDR2 is FQNNGV. V lost 2 bases to trimming and J lost 0 bases, with 5 bases between them. There are 15 residues in the CDR3.

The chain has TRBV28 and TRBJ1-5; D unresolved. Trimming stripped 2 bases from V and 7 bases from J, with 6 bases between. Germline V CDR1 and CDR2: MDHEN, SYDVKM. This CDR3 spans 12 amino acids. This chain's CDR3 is CASSLGGQPQHF. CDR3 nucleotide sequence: TGTGCCAGCAGTTTAGGTGGACAGCCCCAGCATTTT. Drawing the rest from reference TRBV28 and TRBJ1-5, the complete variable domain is DVKVTQSSRYLVKRTGEKVFLECVQDMDHENMFWYRQDPGLGLRLIYFSYDVKMKEKGDIPEGYSVSREKKERFSLILESASTNQTSMYLCASSLGGQPQHFGDGTRLSIL.

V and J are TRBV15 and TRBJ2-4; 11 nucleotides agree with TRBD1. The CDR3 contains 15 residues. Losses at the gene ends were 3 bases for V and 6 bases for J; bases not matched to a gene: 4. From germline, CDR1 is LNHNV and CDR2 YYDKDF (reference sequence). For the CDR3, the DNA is TGTGCCACCAGCAGGGGGGGACAGGGGGTAAACATTCAGTACTTC. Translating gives CATSRGGQGVNIQYF.

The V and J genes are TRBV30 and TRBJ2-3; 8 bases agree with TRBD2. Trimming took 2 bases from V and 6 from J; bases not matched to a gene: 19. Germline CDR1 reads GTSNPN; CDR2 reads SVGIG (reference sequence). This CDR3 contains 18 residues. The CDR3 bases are TGTGCCTGGAGTACGGCGAAGTGGACTAGCAAACGTCCCGATACGCAGTATTTT. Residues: CAWSTAKWTSKRPDTQYF.

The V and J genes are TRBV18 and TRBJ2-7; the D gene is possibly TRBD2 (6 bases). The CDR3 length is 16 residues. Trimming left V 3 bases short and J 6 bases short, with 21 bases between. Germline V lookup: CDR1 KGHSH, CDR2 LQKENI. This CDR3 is CASSPPGTGVPGEQYF. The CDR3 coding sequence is TGTGCCAGCTCACCCCCCGGGACGGGAGTCCCGGGCGAGCAGTACTTC.